This T cell receptor beta chain was recovered during a study of T cell repertoires in cytomegalovirus infection. Via MiXCR, TCRdb re-called the reads, giving one row per CDR3 protein. The table has some 450,000 distinct CDR3 sequences, under 40% seen once. This clonotype was counted only a few times. From germline, CDR1 is LNHDA and CDR2 SQIVND (reference sequence). The CDR3 runs to 14 residues. With 7 bases removed from V and 2 bases from J, the gap between germline ends came to 12 bases. This chain links TRBV19 with TRBJ1-5, with D perhaps matching TRBD1 (5 bases). Specimen: PBMCs. The receptor was isolated from a human donor in good health (CMV status not recorded). Some clones in this sample may be carry-over from other donors' samples. This CDR3 is CASTGTPGNQPQHF. DNA for the CDR3: TGTGCCAGTACCGGGACCCCGGGCAATCAGCCCCAGCATTTT. Drawing the rest from reference TRBV19 and TRBJ1-5, the complete variable domain is DGGITQSPKYLFRKEGQNVTLSCEQNLNHDAMYWYRQDPGQGLRLIYYSQIVNDFQKGDIAEGYSVSREKKESFPLTVTSAQKNPTAFYLCASTGTPGNQPQHFGDGTRLSIL.